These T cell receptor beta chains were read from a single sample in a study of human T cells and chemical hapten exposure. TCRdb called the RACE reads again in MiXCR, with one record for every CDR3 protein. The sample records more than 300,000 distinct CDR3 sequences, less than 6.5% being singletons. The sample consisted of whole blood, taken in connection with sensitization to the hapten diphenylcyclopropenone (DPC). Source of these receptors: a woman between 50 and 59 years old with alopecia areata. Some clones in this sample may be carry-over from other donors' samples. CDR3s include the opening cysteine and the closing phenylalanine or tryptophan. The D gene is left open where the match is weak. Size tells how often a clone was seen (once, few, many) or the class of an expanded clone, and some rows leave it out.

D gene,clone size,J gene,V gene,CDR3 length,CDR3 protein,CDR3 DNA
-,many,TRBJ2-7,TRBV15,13,CATGDSGSYEQYF,TGTGCCACCGGGGATAGCGGTTCCTACGAGCAGTACTTC
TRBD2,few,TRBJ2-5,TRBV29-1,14,CSVVWLAGEETQYF,TGCAGCGTTGTCTGGCTAGCGGGAGAAGAGACCCAGTACTTC
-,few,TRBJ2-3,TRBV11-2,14,CASRWGGETDTQYF,TGTGCCAGCAGGTGGGGGGGCGAAACAGATACGCAGTATTTT
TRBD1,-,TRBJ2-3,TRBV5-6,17,CASSRGPQGAAADTQYF,TGTGCCAGCAGCCGAGGGCCCCAGGGGGCGGCCGCAGATACGCAGTATTTT
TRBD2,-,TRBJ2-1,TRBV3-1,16,CASSHYRLTSGNEQFF,TGTGCCAGCAGCCATTACCGGCTGACTAGCGGGAATGAGCAGTTCTTC
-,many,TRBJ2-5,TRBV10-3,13,CAIRGRSQETQYF,TGTGCCATCAGAGGACGTTCCCAAGAGACCCAGTACTTC
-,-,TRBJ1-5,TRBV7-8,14,CASSITGSPMPQHF,TGTGCCAGCAGCATTACGGGGAGCCCAATGCCCCAGCATTTT
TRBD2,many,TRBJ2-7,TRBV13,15,CASSTRSSGRYEQYF,TGTGCCAGCAGCACCCGGAGTAGCGGGAGGTACGAGCAGTACTTC
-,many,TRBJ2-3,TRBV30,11,CAWSPTDTQYF,TGTGCCTGGAGTCCCACAGATACGCAGTATTTT
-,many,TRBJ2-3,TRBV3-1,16,CASSQEGTIRSGTQYF,TGTGCCAGCAGCCAAGAGGGGACCATACGGAGTGGTACGCAGTATTTT
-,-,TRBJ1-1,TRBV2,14,CAGELGGMNTEAFF,TGTGCCGGGGAACTAGGGGGGATGAACACTGAAGCTTTCTTT
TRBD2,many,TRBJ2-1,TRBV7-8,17,CASSPRSGGASYNEQFF,TGTGCCAGCAGCCCCCGGAGCGGGGGGGCCTCCTACAATGAGCAGTTCTTC
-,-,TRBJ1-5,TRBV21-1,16,CASYDTGRRGNQPQHF,TGTGCCAGCTACGATACAGGGAGGCGCGGCAATCAGCCCCAGCATTTT
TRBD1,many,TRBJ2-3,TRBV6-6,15,CASSYGQGSTDTQYF,TGTGCCAGCAGTTACGGACAGGGTAGCACAGATACGCAGTATTTT
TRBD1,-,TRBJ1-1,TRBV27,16,CASSFLKAGGKAEAFF,TGTGCCAGCAGTTTCCTCAAGGCAGGGGGCAAGGCTGAAGCTTTCTTT
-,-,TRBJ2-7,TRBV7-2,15,CASSLEGGVSYEQYF,TGTGCCAGCAGCTTGGAGGGCGGGGTCTCCTACGAGCAGTACTTC
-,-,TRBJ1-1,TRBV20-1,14,CSAVRRDLNTEAFF,TGCAGTGCTGTCCGCAGGGATCTGAACACTGAAGCTTTCTTT
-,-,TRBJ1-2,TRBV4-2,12,CASSQGGFGYTF,TGTGCAAGCAGCCAAGGAGGGTTTGGCTACACCTTC
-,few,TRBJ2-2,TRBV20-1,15,CSAREGSLNTGELFF,TGCAGTGCTAGAGAAGGTAGCCTGAACACCGGGGAGCTGTTTTTT
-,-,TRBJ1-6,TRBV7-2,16,CASSPYSSLYNSPLHF,TGTGCCAGCAGCCCTTACAGTTCCCTCTATAATTCACCCCTCCACTTT
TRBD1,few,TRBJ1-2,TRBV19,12,CASLTGGYGYTF,TGTGCCAGCTTGACAGGGGGCTATGGCTACACCTTC
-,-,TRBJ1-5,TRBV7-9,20,CASSLVGGRQTEYSNQPQHF,TGTGCCAGCAGCCTAGTGGGAGGGAGACAGACGGAATATAGCAATCAGCCCCAGCATTTT
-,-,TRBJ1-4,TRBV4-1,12,CASSQGNEKLFF,TGCGCCAGCAGCCAAGGCAATGAAAAACTGTTTTTT
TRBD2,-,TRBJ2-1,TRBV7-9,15,CASTSGLAGGLGQFF,TGTGCCAGCACTTCGGGACTAGCGGGAGGCCTGGGGCAGTTCTTC
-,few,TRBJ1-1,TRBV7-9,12,CASSLFSTEAFF,TGTGCCAGCAGCTTATTTTCCACTGAAGCTTTCTTT
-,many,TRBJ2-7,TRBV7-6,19,CASSLVDQAGPSFSYEQYF,TGTGCCAGCAGCTTAGTAGACCAGGCGGGGCCCAGCTTTTCCTACGAGCAGTACTTC
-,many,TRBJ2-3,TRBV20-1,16,CSAYPLSGHSPDTQYF,TGCAGTGCTTATCCTCTAAGCGGGCATTCTCCAGATACGCAGTATTTT
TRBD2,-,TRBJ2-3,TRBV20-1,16,CSARVELAGSTDTQYF,TGCAGTGCTAGAGTTGAGCTAGCGGGGAGCACAGATACGCAGTATTTT
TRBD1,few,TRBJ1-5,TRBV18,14,CASSLDRDGQPQHF,TGTGCCAGCTCCCTAGACAGGGACGGTCAGCCCCAGCATTTT
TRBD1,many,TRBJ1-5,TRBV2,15,CASRGQGGVMQPQHF,TGTGCCAGCAGAGGACAGGGCGGGGTGATGCAGCCCCAGCATTTT
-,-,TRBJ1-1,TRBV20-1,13,CSADSLEGTEAFF,TGCAGTGCGGACTCACTAGAGGGGACTGAAGCTTTCTTT
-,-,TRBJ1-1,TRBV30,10,CAWGRGEAFF,TGTGCCTGGGGCCGGGGGGAAGCTTTCTTT
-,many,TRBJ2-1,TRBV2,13,CASRTAPYNEQFF,TGTGCCAGCAGGACCGCCCCCTACAATGAGCAGTTCTTC
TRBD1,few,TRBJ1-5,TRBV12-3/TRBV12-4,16,CASSLYLQGADQPQHF,TGTGCCAGCAGCCTTTACCTACAGGGGGCTGATCAGCCCCAGCATTTT
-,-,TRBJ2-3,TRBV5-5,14,CASSLRVQVDTQYF,TGTGCCAGCAGCTTAAGGGTTCAGGTGGATACGCAGTATTTT
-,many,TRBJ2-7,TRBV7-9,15,CASSPHTRGPYEQYF,TGTGCCAGCAGCCCGCATACTCGGGGTCCCTACGAGCAGTACTTC